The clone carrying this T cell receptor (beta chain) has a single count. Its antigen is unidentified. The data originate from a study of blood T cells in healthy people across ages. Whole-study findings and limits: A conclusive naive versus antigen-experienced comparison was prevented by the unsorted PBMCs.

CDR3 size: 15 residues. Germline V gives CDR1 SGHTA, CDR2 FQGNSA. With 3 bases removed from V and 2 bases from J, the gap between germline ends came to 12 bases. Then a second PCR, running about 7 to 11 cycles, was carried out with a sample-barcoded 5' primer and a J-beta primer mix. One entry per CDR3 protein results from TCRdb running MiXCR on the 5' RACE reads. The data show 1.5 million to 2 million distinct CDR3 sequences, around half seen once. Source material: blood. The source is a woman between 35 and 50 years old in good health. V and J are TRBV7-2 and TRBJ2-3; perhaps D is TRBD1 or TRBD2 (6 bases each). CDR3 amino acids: CASSFLTGATDTQYF. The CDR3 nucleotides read TGTGCCAGCAGCTTCTTGACGGGGGCCACAGATACGCAGTATTTT. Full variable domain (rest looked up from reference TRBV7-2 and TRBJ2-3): GAGVSQSPSNKVTEKGKDVELRCDPISGHTALYWYRQSLGQGLEFLIYFQGNSAPDKSGLPSDRFSAERTGGSVSTLTIQRTQQEDSAVYLCASSFLTGATDTQYFGPGTRLTVL.